This T cell receptor (beta chain) is from a study of blood T cell repertoires in COVID-19. Study summary: The cDNA or gDNA used as material had been derived from T cells, B-cell-depleted T cells, or PBMCs.

Clinical history as reported by participants underpinned cohort assignment. Donors of Cohort 3 who recovered were those that had two negative PCRs, clearance, or symptom resolution. CDR1 is ENHRY, CDR2 SYGVKD, per germline. The CDR3 loop spans 17 amino acids. Trimming shortened V by 3 bases and J by 0 bases, and 14 bases separated the two germline ends. Original processing methods: Estimation of nucleated cell counts was performed using reference gene primer amplification. Produced via immunoSEQ multiplex PCR; TCRdb's table is partial and in-frame only. The V and J calls and clone size come from that table; D and trimming were worked out from the DNA. The sample includes about 380,000 clones, 88% of them seen just once.

The sequence was obtained from a woman aged 18-35 years who had recovered from COVID-19. Sequencing was carried out using PBMCs or T cells enriched from blood (not recorded which). This rearrangement joins TRBV10-3 to TRBJ1-4, with D uncertain. CDR3 DNA sequence: TGTGCCATCAGTGACAGGTCAGGCGCTGCAACTAATGAAAAACTGTTTTTT. This encodes CAISDRSGAATNEKLFF.